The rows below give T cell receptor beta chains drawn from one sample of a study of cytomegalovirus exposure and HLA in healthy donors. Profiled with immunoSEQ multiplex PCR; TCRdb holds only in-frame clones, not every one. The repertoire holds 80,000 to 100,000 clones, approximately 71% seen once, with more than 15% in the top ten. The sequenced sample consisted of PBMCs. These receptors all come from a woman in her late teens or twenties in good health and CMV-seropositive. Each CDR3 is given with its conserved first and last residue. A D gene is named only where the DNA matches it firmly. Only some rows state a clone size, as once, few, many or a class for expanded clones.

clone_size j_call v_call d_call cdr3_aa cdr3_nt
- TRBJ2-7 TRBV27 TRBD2 CASSFSGVGLAGEQYF TGTGCCAGCAGTTTTTCAGGGGTTGGACTAGCGGGAGAGCAGTACTTC
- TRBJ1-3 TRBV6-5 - CASSRGGSGNTIYF TGTGCCAGCAGCCGGGGGGGGTCCGGAAACACCATATATTTT
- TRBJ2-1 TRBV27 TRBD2 CASSLPRGASGSTSNEQFF TGTGCCAGCAGTTTGCCGCGGGGGGCTAGCGGGAGTACCAGCAATGAGCAGTTCTTC
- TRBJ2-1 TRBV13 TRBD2 CASSYGLASDNEQFF TGTGCCAGCAGCTACGGACTAGCGTCTGACAATGAGCAGTTCTTC
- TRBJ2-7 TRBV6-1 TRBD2 CASSDWGGSSYEQYF TGTGCCAGCAGTGACTGGGGGGGGAGCTCCTACGAGCAGTACTTC
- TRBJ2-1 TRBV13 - CASSLSEYNEQFF TGTGCCAGCAGCTTAAGCGAGTACAATGAGCAGTTCTTC
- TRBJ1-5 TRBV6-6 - CASTPLEGQPQHF TGTGCCAGCACGCCCCTCGAGGGCCAGCCCCAGCATTTT
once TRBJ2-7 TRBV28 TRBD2 CASSTGLAGVEQYF TGTGCCAGCAGCACGGGACTAGCGGGAGTCGAGCAGTACTTC
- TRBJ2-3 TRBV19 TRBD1 CASIPRQGSTDTQYF TGTGCCAGTATCCCCCGACAGGGATCCACAGATACGCAGTATTTT
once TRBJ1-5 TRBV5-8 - CASSYGFTGLNQPQHF TGTGCCAGCAGCTATGGATTTACAGGGTTAAATCAGCCCCAGCATTTT
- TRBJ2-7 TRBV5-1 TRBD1 CASSSRPDRGTYEQYF TGCGCCAGCAGCTCGCGGCCGGACAGGGGCACCTACGAGCAGTACTTC
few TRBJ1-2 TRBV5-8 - CASSLWGGGPRSYTF TGTGCCAGCAGCTTGTGGGGGGGAGGCCCGAGGAGCTACACCTTC
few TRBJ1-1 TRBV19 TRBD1 CASSKAGTDNTEAFF TGTGCCAGTAGTAAGGCCGGGACAGACAACACTGAAGCTTTCTTT
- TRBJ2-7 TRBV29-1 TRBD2 CGVEGIEGRGGEQYF TGCGGCGTTGAAGGAATCGAGGGGCGGGGGGGCGAGCAGTACTTC
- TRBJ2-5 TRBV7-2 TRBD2 CASSLGTSRRETQYF TGTGCCAGCAGCTTGGGGACTAGCCGAAGAGAGACCCAGTACTTC
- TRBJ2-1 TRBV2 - CASSDNSFRQFF TGTGCCAGCAGTGATAACAGCTTTAGGCAGTTCTTC
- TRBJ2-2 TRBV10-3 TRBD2 CAISELLAGESGELFF TGTGCCATCAGTGAGCTTTTAGCGGGAGAGTCCGGGGAGCTGTTTTTT
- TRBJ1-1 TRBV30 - CACALMNTEAFF TGTGCCTGTGCGCTCATGAACACTGAAGCTTTCTTT
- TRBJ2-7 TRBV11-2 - CASSLDSGREQYF TGTGCCAGCAGCTTAGATTCAGGGCGCGAGCAGTACTTC
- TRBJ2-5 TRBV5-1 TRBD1 CASSPGTAYQETQYF TGCGCCAGCAGTCCCGGGACAGCGTACCAAGAGACCCAGTACTTC
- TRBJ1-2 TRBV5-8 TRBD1 CASSLLPGTGGSGYTF TGTGCCAGCAGCTTATTACCCGGGACAGGGGGCTCCGGCTACACCTTC
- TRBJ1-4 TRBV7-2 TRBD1 CASSSQTGIEKLFF TGTGCCAGCAGCTCCCAGACAGGGATCGAAAAACTGTTTTTT
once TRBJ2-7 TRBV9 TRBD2 CASSVKISGGEVPYEQYF TGTGCCAGCAGCGTAAAGATTAGCGGGGGTGAAGTTCCCTACGAGCAGTACTTC
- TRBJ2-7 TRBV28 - CASTTVYEQYF TGTGCCAGCACCACAGTGTACGAGCAGTACTTC
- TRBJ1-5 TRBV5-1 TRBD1 CASSHGQGQPQHF TGCGCCAGCAGCCATGGACAGGGACAGCCCCAGCATTTT
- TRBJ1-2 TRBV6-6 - CASSPDYGYTF TGTGCCAGCAGCCCAGACTATGGCTACACCTTC
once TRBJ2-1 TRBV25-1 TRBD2 CASSSTSGREVYNEQFF TGTGCCAGCAGTAGCACTAGCGGGAGGGAGGTATACAATGAGCAGTTCTTC
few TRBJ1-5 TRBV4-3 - CASSQEPGVQPQHF TGCGCCAGCAGCCAAGAGCCCGGGGTCCAGCCCCAGCATTTT
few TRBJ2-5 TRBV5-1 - CASTLTGQETQYF TGCGCCAGCACGCTGACAGGCCAAGAGACCCAGTACTTC
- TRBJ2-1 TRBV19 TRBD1 CASRIRGQMNEQFF TGTGCCAGTAGGATTAGGGGGCAGATGAATGAGCAGTTCTTC
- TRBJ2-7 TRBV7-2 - CASSLAFSGGSEQYF TGTGCCAGCAGCTTAGCGTTTTCAGGGGGGAGCGAGCAGTACTTC
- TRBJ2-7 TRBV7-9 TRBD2 CASSLAGKREGRDKQYF TGTGCCAGCAGCTTAGCGGGAAAGCGGGAGGGCCGTGATAAGCAGTACTTC
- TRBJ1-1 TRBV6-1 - CASSEWRGGSTEAFF TGTGCCAGCAGTGAATGGAGGGGGGGAAGTACTGAAGCTTTCTTT
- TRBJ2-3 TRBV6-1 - CASSEGGGTDTQYF TGTGCCAGCAGCGAGGGGGGGGGCACAGATACGCAGTATTTT
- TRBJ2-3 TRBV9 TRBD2 CASSLTSGGAADTQYF TGTGCCAGCAGCTTAACTAGCGGGGGGGCCGCAGATACGCAGTATTTT
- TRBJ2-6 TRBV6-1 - CASSEITQDSGANVLTF TGTGCCAGCAGTGAGATCACACAGGACTCTGGGGCCAACGTCCTGACTTTC
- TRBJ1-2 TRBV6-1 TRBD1 CASTTGQGPSYGYTF TGTGCCAGCACAACGGGACAGGGCCCCTCCTATGGCTACACCTTC
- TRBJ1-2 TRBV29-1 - CSVEGGTGRQDNYGYTF TGCAGCGTTGAAGGGGGAACTGGAAGACAGGATAACTATGGCTACACCTTC
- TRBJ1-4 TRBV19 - CASTPGQSYNEKLFF TGTGCCAGTACCCCTGGACAGTCCTATAATGAAAAACTGTTTTTT
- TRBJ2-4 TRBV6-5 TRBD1 CASSPGGTKNIQYF TGTGCCAGCAGTCCAGGGGGAACCAAAAACATTCAGTACTTC
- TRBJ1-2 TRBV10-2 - CASSEPGGAAGYTF TGCGCCAGCAGTGAGCCGGGGGGCGCAGCCGGCTACACCTTC
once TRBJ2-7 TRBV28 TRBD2 CASSPGGARDEQYF TGTGCCAGCAGCCCGGGGGGGGCAAGGGACGAGCAGTACTTC
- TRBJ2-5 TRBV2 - CASNVAGHETQYF TGTGCCAGCAATGTGGCGGGCCACGAGACCCAGTACTTC
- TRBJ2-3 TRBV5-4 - CASSLRQGTDTQYF TGTGCCAGCAGCTTGAGACAGGGCACAGATACGCAGTATTTT
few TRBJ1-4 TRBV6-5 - CASSYDGTAGQLFF TGTGCCAGCAGTTACGACGGAACGGCTGGGCAACTGTTTTTT
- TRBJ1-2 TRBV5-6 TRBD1 CASSSTGNYGYTF TGTGCCAGCAGTTCGACAGGGAACTATGGCTACACCTTC
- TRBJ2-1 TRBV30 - CAWTPSERPYNEQFF TGTGCCTGGACCCCAAGTGAGCGTCCTTACAATGAGCAGTTCTTC
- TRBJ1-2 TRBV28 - CATLSEGKIYGYTF TGTGCCACTTTATCAGAGGGTAAAATCTATGGCTACACCTTC
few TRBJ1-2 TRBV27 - CASSTQGGYGYTF TGTGCCAGCAGTACACAGGGAGGGTATGGCTACACCTTC
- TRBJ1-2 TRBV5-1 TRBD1 CASSLDPGQGLNGYTF TGCGCCAGCAGCTTGGACCCCGGACAGGGACTTAATGGCTACACCTTC
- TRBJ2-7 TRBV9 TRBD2 CASSLLAGSYEQYF TGTGCCAGCAGCCTACTAGCGGGTTCCTACGAGCAGTACTTC